This TCR beta chain originates from a study of OX40 agonist ivuxolimab in advanced cancers. On the study more broadly: Across the patients, intravenous ivuxolimab was delivered every 2 weeks at 0.01 to 10 mg/kg. Patients with prior anti-PD-1, anti-PD-L1 or anti-CTLA-4 therapy were eligible; approximately 37% had some. Whole-study results and caveats: At 0.1 to 3.0 mg/kg and by week 6, CD4+ and CD8+ T cells in the blood had expanded clonally. Certain nonresponders likewise exhibited a low normalized T-cell clonal expansion.

Here immunoSEQ multiplex PCR was the method, and the copy in TCRdb shows in-frame clones only, minus some. Of 90,000 to 100,000 clones listed, about 88% were seen once; the top ten hold approximately 0.3%. This CDR3 comprises 14 residues. Deletions cut 4 bases from V and 1 base from J, with 10 bases between. CDR1 is KGHSH and CDR2 is LQKENI in the germline V gene. A note on this clone: Its antigen is still unknown.

This material consisted of CD4+ or CD8+ T cells sorted from blood, taken in a trial of the OX40 agonist ivuxolimab. The chain uses TRBV18 and TRBJ1-1; tentatively, D is TRBD1 (5 bases). The clonotype was recovered from an adult with an advanced solid tumor such as melanoma, head and neck, liver or kidney cancer. The CDR3 reads CASSQGLENTEAFF. Here the CDR3 DNA reads TGTGCCAGCTCACAGGGGTTAGAGAACACTGAAGCTTTCTTT.